The T cell receptor beta chain under discussion was sequenced for a study of neurological immune-mediated disorders. General study findings and limits: Multiple sclerosis patients had less TCR clonal expansion than even healthy controls, unlike HTLV-1-associated myelopathy.

Trimming left V 4 bases short and J 8 bases short, with 5 bases between. From germline, CDR1 is SQVTM and CDR2 ANQGSEA. The CDR3 spans 9 residues. There are many counts of this clonotype. What it recognizes is unknown. The cDNA came from 5'RACE with 10-nucleotide random UMIs. TCRdb independently ran MiXCR on the 5' RACE reads; one entry per CDR3 protein. The top ten hold about 1.1% of the sample, which has over 65,000 distinct CDR3 sequences, 2.6% seen once. The chain recombines TRBV29-1 with TRBJ1-2; D call uncertain. The source of this sequence is a woman aged 25 to 39 with multiple sclerosis. Sequenced input: PBMCs. The CDR3 sequence: CSVGTGYTF. CDR3 coding DNA: TGCAGCGTTGGAACGGGCTACACCTTC.